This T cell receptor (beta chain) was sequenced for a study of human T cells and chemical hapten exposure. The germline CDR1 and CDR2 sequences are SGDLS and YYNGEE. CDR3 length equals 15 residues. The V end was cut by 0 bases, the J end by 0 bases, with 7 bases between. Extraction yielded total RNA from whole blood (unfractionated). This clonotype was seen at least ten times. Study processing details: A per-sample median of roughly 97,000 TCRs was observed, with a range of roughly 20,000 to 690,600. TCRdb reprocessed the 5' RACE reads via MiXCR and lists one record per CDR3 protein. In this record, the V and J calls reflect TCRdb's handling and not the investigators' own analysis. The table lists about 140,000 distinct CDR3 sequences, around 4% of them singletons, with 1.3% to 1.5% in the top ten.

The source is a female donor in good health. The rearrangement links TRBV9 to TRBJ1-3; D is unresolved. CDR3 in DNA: TGTGCCAGCAGCGTAGCGTCGAGCTCTGGAAACACCATATATTTT. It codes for CASSVASSSGNTIYF.